A selection of T cell receptor beta chains follows, all from one sample in a study of blood T cell repertoires in COVID-19. Libraries were prepared by immunoSEQ multiplex PCR; TCRdb keeps only in-frame clonotypes and omits some of them. This table holds 90,000 to 130,000 clones, approximately 70% found once. The sequencing sample was made of peripheral blood. The receptors stem from a woman aged 60-75 years with acute or convalescent COVID-19. The CDR3 runs from the conserved cysteine through the conserved F or W. The order of the fields is clone size, V gene, J gene, D gene, CDR3 DNA, CDR3 protein. A D gene is named only where the DNA matches it firmly. Size is stated for part of the rows, as once, few or many counts, or as a class when the clone is expanded.

few	TRBV19	TRBJ2-7	.	TGTGCCAGTAGTATATTTAACGAGCAGTACTTC	CASSIFNEQYF
.	TRBV3-1/TRBV3-2	TRBJ2-5	TRBD2	TGTGCCAGCAGCCAAGATTCGGTACTAGCGGGGGACCAAGAGACCCAGTACTTC	CASSQDSVLAGDQETQYF
.	TRBV28	TRBJ1-2	TRBD1	TGTGCCAGCAGTGTTAGGACAGGGGGCGGTGGCTACACCTTC	CASSVRTGGGGYTF
.	TRBV6-5	TRBJ2-3	.	TGTGCCAGCAGTTACTCGCCGGGGAGCACAGATACGCAGTATTTT	CASSYSPGSTDTQYF
.	TRBV28	TRBJ2-7	TRBD1	TGTGCCAGCAGTCCACCTCAGACAGGGGGCCAGCAGTACTTC	CASSPPQTGGQQYF
.	TRBV7-2	TRBJ1-6	.	TGTGCCAGCAACGCTCCCCCCGGGTTTTCACCCCTCCACTTT	CASNAPPGFSPLHF
few	TRBV18	TRBJ2-7	TRBD1	TGTGCCAGCTCTGCCGGGACAGAATACGAGCAGTACTTC	CASSAGTEYEQYF
.	TRBV28	TRBJ1-2	TRBD1	TGTGCCAGCAGTTTAGGACAGGGGGGCTATGGCTACACCTTC	CASSLGQGGYGYTF
.	TRBV24-1	TRBJ1-2	.	TGTGCCACCAGTGATCCCGGGAGTAACTATGGCTACACCTTC	CATSDPGSNYGYTF
few	TRBV30	TRBJ1-1	.	TGTGCCTGGAGTGTCCTCACGGGAGGCACTGAAGCTTTCTTT	CAWSVLTGGTEAFF
.	TRBV28	TRBJ2-7	.	TGTGCCAGCAGTTTTGTACTCCAGGGTCTCCCCTACGAGCAGTACTTC	CASSFVLQGLPYEQYF
.	TRBV6-1	TRBJ1-6	.	TGTGCCAGCAGTGACCCGAGGACTTTCGATAATTCACCCCTCCACTTT	CASSDPRTFDNSPLHF
.	TRBV11-2	TRBJ1-1	.	TGTGCCAGCAGCTCGCGTGGTTGGGAAGCTTTCTTT	CASSSRGWEAFF
few	TRBV3-1/TRBV3-2	TRBJ1-6	.	TGTGCCAGCAGCCAAGTACGGGGAAATTCACCCCTCCACTTT	CASSQVRGNSPLHF
.	TRBV4-2	TRBJ2-3	.	TGTGCCAGCAGCCAAGTGGGGGGGCAGCCAGATACGCAGTATTTT	CASSQVGGQPDTQYF
.	TRBV9	TRBJ2-7	TRBD1	TGTGCCAGCAGCGTAGTGGACAGGGTCGGCGAGCAGTACTTC	CASSVVDRVGEQYF
.	TRBV29-1	TRBJ2-7	.	TGCAGCGTCTCTGACAGCTACGAGCAGTACTTC	CSVSDSYEQYF
few	TRBV5-4	TRBJ1-4	.	TGTGCCAGCAGCTATGAACAGGGCGCTAATGAAAAACTGTTTTTT	CASSYEQGANEKLFF
.	TRBV18	TRBJ1-5	.	TGTGCCAGCTCCCTCGAGGCGGGTCAGCCCCAGCATTTT	CASSLEAGQPQHF
.	TRBV7-6	TRBJ1-2	TRBD1	TGTGCCAGCAGCTTAGACTGGACAGGGGGCGGTGGCTACACCTTC	CASSLDWTGGGGYTF